What follows describes a single T cell receptor beta chain. The record originates from a study of beta chain features in type 1 diabetes. Overall study: Sorted cell examination encompassed 100 million to 110 million cells across all samples.

Investigators reverse transcribed all isolated RNA, so they sequenced expressed TCRB transcripts. Data came from immunoSEQ multiplex PCR; TCRdb stores just in-frame clones and leaves some out. Among hundreds of thousands of clones, around 16% were seen once, and the ten largest hold about 0.087%. The authors obtained over 98% purity in all sorted populations. V lost 0 bases and J 4 bases, leaving 14 bases between the germline ends. This CDR3 has 16 amino acids. Looked up from germline, CDR1 is SGHRS and CDR2 is YFSETQ. The chain carries TRBV5-1 and TRBJ1-3; D is uncertain. The specimen sequenced was naive CD4+ T cells from blood. This TCR came from a man younger than 35 in good health. CDR3 sequence: CASSLAEGLAGNTIYF. The CDR3 DNA sequence: TGCGCCAGCAGCTTGGCCGAAGGGTTGGCCGGAAACACCATATATTTT.